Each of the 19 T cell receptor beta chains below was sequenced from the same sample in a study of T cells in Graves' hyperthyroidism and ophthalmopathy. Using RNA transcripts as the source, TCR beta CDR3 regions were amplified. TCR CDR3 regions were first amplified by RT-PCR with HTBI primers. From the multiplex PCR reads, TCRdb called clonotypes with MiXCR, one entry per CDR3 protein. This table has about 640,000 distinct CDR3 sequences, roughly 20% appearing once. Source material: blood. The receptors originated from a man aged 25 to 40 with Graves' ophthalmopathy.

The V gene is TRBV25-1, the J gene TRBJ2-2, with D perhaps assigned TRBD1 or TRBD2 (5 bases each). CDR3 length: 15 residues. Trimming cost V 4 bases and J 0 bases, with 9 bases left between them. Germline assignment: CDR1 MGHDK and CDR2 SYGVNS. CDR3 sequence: CASSGQGPNTGELFF. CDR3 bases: TGTGCCAGCAGTGGGCAGGGACCGAACACCGGGGAGCTGTTTTTT.

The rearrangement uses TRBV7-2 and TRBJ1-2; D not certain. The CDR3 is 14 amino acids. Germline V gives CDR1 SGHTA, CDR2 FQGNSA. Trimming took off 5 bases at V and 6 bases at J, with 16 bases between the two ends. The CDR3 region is CASSRSSIRHGYTF. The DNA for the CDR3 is TGTGCCAGCAGCCGCTCTTCTATCAGGCATGGCTACACCTTC. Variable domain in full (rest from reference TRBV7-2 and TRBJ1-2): GAGVSQSPSNKVTEKGKDVELRCDPISGHTALYWYRQSLGQGLEFLIYFQGNSAPDKSGLPSDRFSAERTGGSVSTLTIQRTQQEDSAVYLCASSRSSIRHGYTFGSGTRLTVV.

The CDR3 nucleotides are TGTGCCAGCAATTTTCAGGGAAGCACTGAAGCTTTCTTT. As protein: CASNFQGSTEAFF. The chain has TRBV27 and TRBJ1-1; the D gene is possibly TRBD1 (5 bases). CDR3 length equals 13 residues. Germline CDR1 is MNHEY and CDR2 is SMNVEV (reference sequence). Trimming shortened V by 7 bases and J by 4 bases, and 13 bases separated the two germline ends.

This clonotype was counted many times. This CDR3 is CASRQQEVDYEQYF. The CDR3 nucleotides are TGTGCCAGCAGACAACAGGAGGTTGACTACGAGCAGTACTTC. V is TRBV2 and J is TRBJ2-7; tentatively, D is TRBD1 or TRBD2 (5 bases each). Germline values: CDR1 SNHLY, CDR2 FYNNEI. Trimming removed 6 bases from V and 3 bases from J, with 15 bases in between. This CDR3 region has 14 residues.

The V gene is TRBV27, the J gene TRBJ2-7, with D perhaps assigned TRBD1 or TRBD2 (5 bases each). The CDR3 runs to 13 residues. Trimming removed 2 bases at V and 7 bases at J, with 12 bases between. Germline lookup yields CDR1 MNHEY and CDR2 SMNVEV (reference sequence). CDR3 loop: CASSLGTLREQYF. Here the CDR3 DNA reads TGTGCCAGCAGTTTAGGGACCTTGAGAGAGCAGTACTTC.

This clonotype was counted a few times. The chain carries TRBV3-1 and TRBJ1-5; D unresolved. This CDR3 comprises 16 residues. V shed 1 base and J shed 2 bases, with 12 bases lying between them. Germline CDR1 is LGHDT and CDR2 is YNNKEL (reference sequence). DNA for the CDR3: TGTGCCAGCAGCCAAGGAACTCCTGGGGGCAATCAGCCCCAGCATTTT. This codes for CASSQGTPGGNQPQHF. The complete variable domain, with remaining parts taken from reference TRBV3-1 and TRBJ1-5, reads DTAVSQTPKYLVTQMGNDKSIKCEQNLGHDTMYWYKQDSKKFLKIMFSYNNKELIINETVPNRFSPKSPDKAHLNLHINSLELGDSAVYFCASSQGTPGGNQPQHFGDGTRLSIL.

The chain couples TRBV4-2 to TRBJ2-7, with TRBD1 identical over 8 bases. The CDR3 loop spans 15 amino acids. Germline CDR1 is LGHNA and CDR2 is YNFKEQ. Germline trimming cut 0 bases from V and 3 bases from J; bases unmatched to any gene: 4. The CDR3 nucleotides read TGTGCCAGCAGCCAAGAAGCGACAGGGGTCTACGAGCAGTACTTC. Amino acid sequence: CASSQEATGVYEQYF.

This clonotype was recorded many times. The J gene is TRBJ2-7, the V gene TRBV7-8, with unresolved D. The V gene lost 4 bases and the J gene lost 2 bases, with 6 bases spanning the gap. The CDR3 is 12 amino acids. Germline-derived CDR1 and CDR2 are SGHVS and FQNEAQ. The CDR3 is CASSWDPYEQYF. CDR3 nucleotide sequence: TGTGCCAGCAGCTGGGATCCCTACGAGCAGTACTTC.

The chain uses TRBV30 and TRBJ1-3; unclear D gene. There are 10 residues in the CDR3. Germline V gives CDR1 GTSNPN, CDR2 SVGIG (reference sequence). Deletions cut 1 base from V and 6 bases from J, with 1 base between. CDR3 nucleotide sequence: TGTGCCTGGAGTGAAAACACCATATATTTT. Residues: CAWSENTIYF.

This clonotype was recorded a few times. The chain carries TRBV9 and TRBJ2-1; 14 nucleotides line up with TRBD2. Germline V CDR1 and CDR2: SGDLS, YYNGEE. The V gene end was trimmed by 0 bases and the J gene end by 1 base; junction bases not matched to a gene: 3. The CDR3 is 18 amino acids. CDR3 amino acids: CASSVGLAGGPSYNEQFF. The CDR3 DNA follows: TGTGCCAGCAGCGTAGGACTAGCGGGAGGGCCGTCCTACAATGAGCAGTTCTTC.

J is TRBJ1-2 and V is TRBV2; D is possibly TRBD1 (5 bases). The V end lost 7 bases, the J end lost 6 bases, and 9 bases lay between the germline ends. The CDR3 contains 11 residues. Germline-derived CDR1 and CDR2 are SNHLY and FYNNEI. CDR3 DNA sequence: TGTGCCAGCATTCTGACAGATGGCTACACCTTC. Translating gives CASILTDGYTF.

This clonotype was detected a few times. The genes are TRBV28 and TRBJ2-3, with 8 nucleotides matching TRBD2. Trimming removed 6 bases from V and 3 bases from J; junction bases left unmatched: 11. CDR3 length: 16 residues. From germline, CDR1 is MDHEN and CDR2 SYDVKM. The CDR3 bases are TGTGCCAGCAGAATGGGGACTAGTAGAGTTACAGATACGCAGTATTTT. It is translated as CASRMGTSRVTDTQYF. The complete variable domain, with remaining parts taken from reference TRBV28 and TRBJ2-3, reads DVKVTQSSRYLVKRTGEKVFLECVQDMDHENMFWYRQDPGLGLRLIYFSYDVKMKEKGDIPEGYSVSREKKERFSLILESASTNQTSMYLCASRMGTSRVTDTQYFGPGTRLTVL.

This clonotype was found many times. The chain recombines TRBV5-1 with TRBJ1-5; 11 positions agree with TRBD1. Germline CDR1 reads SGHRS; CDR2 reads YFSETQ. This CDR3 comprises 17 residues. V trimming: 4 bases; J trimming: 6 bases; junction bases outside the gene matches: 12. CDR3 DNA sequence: TGCGCCAGCAGCCCCGGGACAGGGGGAACCATCGGTCAGCCCCAGCATTTT. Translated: CASSPGTGGTIGQPQHF. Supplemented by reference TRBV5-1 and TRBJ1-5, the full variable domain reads KAGVTQTPRYLIKTRGQQVTLSCSPISGHRSVSWYQQTPGQGLQFLFEYFSETQRNKGNFPGRFSGRQFSNSRSEMNVSTLELGDSALYLCASSPGTGGTIGQPQHFGDGTRLSIL.

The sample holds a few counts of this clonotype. In nucleotides, the CDR3 is TGTGCCAGCACCGGGGGTATGATAGTGACCGGGGAGCTGTTTTTT. Encoded protein: CASTGGMIVTGELFF. The genes are TRBV25-1 and TRBJ2-2; D might be TRBD2 (6 bases). This CDR3 region has 15 residues. Trimming cost V 7 bases and J 5 bases, with 17 bases left between them. CDR1 and CDR2 (germline): MGHDK, SYGVNS.

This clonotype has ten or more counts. The CDR3 here is CSASRQGTGETQYF. CDR3 DNA sequence: TGCAGTGCTAGTAGACAGGGGACGGGAGAGACCCAGTACTTC. The rearrangement links TRBV20-1 to TRBJ2-5; 8 bases map to TRBD1. CDR3 length: 14 residues. Germline trimming cut 3 bases from V and 4 bases from J; bases unmatched to any gene: 7. CDR1 DFQATT and CDR2 SNEGSKA come from the germline V gene (reference sequence).

The CDR3 loop reads CASQLAENYEQYF. In nucleotides, the CDR3 is TGTGCCTCCCAGCTAGCGGAAAACTACGAGCAGTACTTC. The chain combines TRBV27 with TRBJ2-7, with 7 bases that match TRBD2. Germline V gives CDR1 MNHEY, CDR2 SMNVEV (reference sequence). The CDR3 sequence is 13 residues long. The ends lost 11 bases at V and 3 bases at J; junction bases unmatched: 10.

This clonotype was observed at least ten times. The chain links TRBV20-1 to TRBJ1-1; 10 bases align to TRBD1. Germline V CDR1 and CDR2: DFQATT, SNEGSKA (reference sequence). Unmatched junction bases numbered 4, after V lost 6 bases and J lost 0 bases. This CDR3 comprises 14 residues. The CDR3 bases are TGCAGTGCACCGGGACAGGGGATGAACACTGAAGCTTTCTTT. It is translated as CSAPGQGMNTEAFF.

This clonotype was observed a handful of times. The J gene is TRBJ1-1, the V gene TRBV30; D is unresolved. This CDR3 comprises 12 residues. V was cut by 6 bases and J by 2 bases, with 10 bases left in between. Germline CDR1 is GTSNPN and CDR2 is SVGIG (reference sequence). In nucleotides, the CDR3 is TGTGCCTGTGGAAATGGTAACACTGAAGCTTTCTTT. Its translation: CACGNGNTEAFF. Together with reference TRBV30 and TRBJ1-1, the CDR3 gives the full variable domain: SQTIHQWPATLVQPVGSPLSLECTVEGTSNPNLYWYRQAAGRGLQLLFYSVGIGQISSEVPQNLSASRPQDRQFILSSKKLLLSDSGFYLCACGNGNTEAFFGQGTRLTVV.

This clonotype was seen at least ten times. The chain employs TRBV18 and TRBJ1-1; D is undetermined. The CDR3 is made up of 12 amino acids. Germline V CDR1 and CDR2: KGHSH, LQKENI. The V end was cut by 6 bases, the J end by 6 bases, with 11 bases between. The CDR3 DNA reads TGTGCCAGCTCCGACGTGAGGTCTGAAGCTTTCTTT. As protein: CASSDVRSEAFF.